The 22 T cell receptor beta chains reported below all come from one sample, sequenced in a study of blood T cell repertoires in COVID-19. Sequenced by immunoSEQ multiplex PCR; TCRdb stores in-frame clones only, minus some. Altogether approximately 150,000 clones are present, more than 75% being singletons, with the ten largest covering 1.1%. Source material: peripheral blood. Source of these receptors: a man aged 35-49 years with acute or convalescent COVID-19.

The chain uses TRBV5-6 and TRBJ2-2; no definite D call. From germline, CDR1 is SGHDT and CDR2 YYEEEE. This CDR3 is 13 amino acids long. V was shortened by 4 bases and J by 6 bases, with 10 bases between the two germline ends. Written as DNA, the CDR3 is TGTGCCAGCAGCCATCCGAAGCCCGGGGAGCTGTTTTTT. Protein: CASSHPKPGELFF.

The chain couples TRBV7-9 to TRBJ2-1, with D perhaps matching TRBD2 (5 bases). This CDR3 spans 15 amino acids. The V and J ends lost 5 bases and 2 bases respectively, with 13 bases between them. Germline V gene data show CDR1 as SEHNR and CDR2 as FQNEAQ (reference sequence). CDR3 bases: TGTGCCAGCAGCGACTTGGACTCCCCCTACAATGAGCAGTTCTTC. Protein product: CASSDLDSPYNEQFF.

The chain employs TRBV7-6 and TRBJ1-3, with D unclear. Trimming removed 4 bases from V and 2 bases from J, with 18 bases in between. CDR3 length: 17 residues. Germline CDR1 SGHVS, CDR2 FNYEAQ. The CDR3 nucleotides are TGTGCCAGCAGCTCCGCGGACTGGACCCAAACTGGAAACACCATATATTTT. Its protein is CASSSADWTQTGNTIYF.

The V and J genes are TRBV2 and TRBJ1-3; D may be TRBD1 (6 bases). V was clipped by 5 bases and J by 4 bases, with 6 bases between them. CDR3 length: 12 residues. CDR1 and CDR2 (germline): SNHLY, FYNNEI. The CDR3 loop is CASSTGGNTIYF. The CDR3 DNA reads as TGTGCCAGCAGTACAGGGGGAAACACCATATATTTT.

This clone was seen once. The rearrangement links TRBV5-1 to TRBJ1-1; possibly TRBD1 for D (6 bases). Trimming pared 0 bases from V and 4 bases from J, leaving 13 bases between. In germline, CDR1 is SGHRS, CDR2 YFSETQ. The CDR3 is 15 amino acids. The CDR3 DNA reads TGCGCCAGCAGCTTGGCCGGGGGGCAGGCCACTGAAGCTTTCTTT. This codes for CASSLAGGQATEAFF.

This clone was seen only a few times. The V and J genes are TRBV7-9 and TRBJ1-2, with D perhaps matching TRBD1 (6 bases). The CDR3 is 14 amino acids. V lost 5 bases and J 4 bases, leaving 14 bases between the germline ends. CDR1 and CDR2 from the germline V gene are SEHNR and FQNEAQ (reference sequence). The CDR3 here is CASSRDDRSYGYTF. CDR3 nucleotide sequence: TGTGCCAGCAGCCGAGACGACAGGAGCTATGGCTACACCTTC. The variable domain in full, completed from reference TRBV7-9 and TRBJ1-2, reads DTGVSQNPRHKITKRGQNVTFRCDPISEHNRLYWYRQTLGQGPEFLTYFQNEAQLEKSRLLSDRFSAERPKGSFSTLEIQRTEQGDSAMYLCASSRDDRSYGYTFGSGTRLTVV.

The chain has TRBV18 and TRBJ1-1, with TRBD1 as a possible D gene (5 bases). The CDR3 contains 17 residues. Trimming shortened V by 2 bases and J by 4 bases, and 20 bases separated the two germline ends. CDR1 KGHSH and CDR2 LQKENI come from the germline V gene. In DNA form, the CDR3 reads TGTGCCAGCTCACCAGGGACTAGAGGGTTGGCGAGCACTGAAGCTTTCTTT. Amino acid sequence: CASSPGTRGLASTEAFF.

The J gene is TRBJ1-1, the V gene TRBV19; 7 nucleotides match TRBD1. This CDR3 has 15 amino acids. Germline assignment: CDR1 LNHDA and CDR2 SQIVND (reference sequence). V dropped 5 bases and J dropped 4; count of bases not matched to a gene: 10. The CDR3 coding sequence is TGTGCCAGTAGTCCGACAGGGTCTGGGAGCACTGAAGCTTTCTTT. Amino acid sequence: CASSPTGSGSTEAFF. The whole variable domain, filled in from reference TRBV19 and TRBJ1-1, reads DGGITQSPKYLFRKEGQNVTLSCEQNLNHDAMYWYRQDPGQGLRLIYYSQIVNDFQKGDIAEGYSVSREKKESFPLTVTSAQKNPTAFYLCASSPTGSGSTEAFFGQGTRLTVV.

This clone was detected only a few times. The rearrangement links TRBV5-5 to TRBJ1-6; maybe TRBD1 (6 bases). The CDR3 sequence is 16 residues long. Germline values: CDR1 SGHKS, CDR2 YYEKEE (reference sequence). V was pared by 3 bases and J by 10 bases, with 20 bases between. The CDR3 here is CASSSEPTGKGSPLHF. The CDR3 region has the DNA TGTGCCAGCAGCTCCGAACCGACAGGCAAGGGGTCACCCCTCCACTTT.

The V and J genes are TRBV2 and TRBJ1-3, with D maybe TRBD1 (5 bases). Germline V gene sequence: CDR1 SNHLY, CDR2 FYNNEI. Between the trimmed V and J ends, which lost 6 bases and 1 base, there was a span of 10 bases. The length of the CDR3 is 14 residues. CDR3 loop: CASSDQGSGNTIYF. The CDR3 DNA reads as TGTGCCAGCAGCGATCAGGGTTCTGGAAACACCATATATTTT.

The chain carries TRBV5-4 and TRBJ1-2; 7 positions match TRBD1. Trimming took 0 bases from V and 8 from J; bases not matched to a gene: 7. Germline V gene lookup returns CDR1 SGHNT and CDR2 YYREEE (reference sequence). The length of the CDR3 is 14 residues. CDR3 residues: CASSLAGTAKGYTF. The CDR3 DNA sequence: TGTGCCAGCAGCTTGGCCGGGACAGCGAAGGGCTACACCTTC.

The chain links TRBV2 to TRBJ2-5; 10 bases fit TRBD1. CDR3 length equals 15 residues. CDR1 and CDR2 from the germline V gene are SNHLY and FYNNEI. V lost 7 bases, J lost 2 bases, and 7 bases stayed unmatched. This CDR3 is CASNKRTGGQETQYF. In nucleotides, the CDR3 is TGTGCCAGCAATAAACGGACAGGGGGGCAAGAGACCCAGTACTTC.

The J gene is TRBJ1-1, the V gene TRBV30; 8 bases are a match to TRBD1. The germline V gene encodes CDR1 GTSNPN and CDR2 SVGIG (reference sequence). The length of the CDR3 is 15 residues. V dropped 0 bases and J dropped 3; count of bases not matched to a gene: 6. This CDR3 is CAWSVLDRVYTEAFF. The CDR3 bases are TGTGCCTGGAGTGTACTGGACAGGGTTTACACTGAAGCTTTCTTT.

V usage is TRBV15 and J usage is TRBJ1-5; D not resolved. Germline V lookup: CDR1 LNHNV, CDR2 YYDKDF (reference sequence). This CDR3 comprises 16 residues. Trimming removed 0 bases at V and 5 bases at J, with 14 bases between. In nucleotides, the CDR3 is TGTGCCACCAGCAGAGATAGAGGGATCGGCCATCAGCCCCAGCATTTT. This encodes CATSRDRGIGHQPQHF. Full variable domain (remainder filled in from reference TRBV15 and TRBJ1-5): DAMVIQNPRYQVTQFGKPVTLSCSQTLNHNVMYWYQQKSSQAPKLLFHYYDKDFNNEADTPDNFQSRRPNTSFCFLDIRSPGLGDTAMYLCATSRDRGIGHQPQHFGDGTRLSIL.

The chain has TRBV5-5 and TRBJ1-2, with 9 bases identical to TRBD1. The CDR3 extends over 14 amino acids. J gave up 4 bases and V 4 bases, and 5 bases lay outside the gene matches. Germline V gene data show CDR1 as SGHKS and CDR2 as YYEKEE (reference sequence). The DNA for the CDR3 is TGTGCCAGCAGCCTAGGACAGGGGCCCTATGGCTACACCTTC. Protein sequence: CASSLGQGPYGYTF.

This chain connects TRBV29-1 to TRBJ1-3, with 8 positions matching TRBD1. CDR3 length equals 13 residues. The germline gives CDR1 SQVTM, CDR2 ANQGSEA. After removal of 6 bases from V and 8 bases from J, the junction contained 9 bases not matched to a gene. As DNA, the CDR3 is TGCAGCGTACGTTCAGGGGGCGCGGACACCATATATTTT. Amino acids: CSVRSGGADTIYF.

The chain couples TRBV20-1 to TRBJ2-5; 9 bases align to TRBD1. The CDR3 length is 15 residues. J lost 5 bases, V lost 3 bases, and 10 bases had no gene match. CDR1 is DFQATT and CDR2 is SNEGSKA in the germline V gene (reference sequence). The CDR3: CSASFGDRVVETQYF. The CDR3 bases are TGCAGTGCTAGTTTCGGGGACAGGGTCGTCGAGACCCAGTACTTC.

This chain joins TRBV28 and TRBJ1-4; no reliable D call. The germline CDR1 and CDR2 sequences are MDHEN and SYDVKM. The CDR3 contains 12 residues. Trimming stripped 7 bases from V and 8 bases from J, with 11 bases between. This chain's CDR3 is CASTLRSEKLFF. The CDR3 DNA reads as TGTGCCAGCACTCTCCGGTCGGAAAAACTGTTTTTT.

This chain joins TRBV13 and TRBJ1-1; TRBD1 agrees at 9 bases. Germline V gene data show CDR1 as PRHDT and CDR2 as FYEKMQ (reference sequence). CDR3 length: 14 residues. The V gene end was trimmed by 4 bases and the J gene end by 6 bases; junction bases not matched to a gene: 6. Written as DNA, the CDR3 is TGTGCCAGCAGCTCACGACAGGGGGTGGCTGAAGCTTTCTTT. Translated, it gives CASSSRQGVAEAFF.

The rearrangement joins TRBV6-2 or TRBV6-3 to TRBJ1-1; 10 bases match TRBD1. This CDR3 has 14 amino acids. J gave up 8 bases and V 4 bases, and 7 bases lay outside the gene matches. From germline, CDR1 is MNHEY and CDR2 SVGEGT. The CDR3 nucleotides read TGTGCCAGCAGTTTGTGGGGACAGGGGTCGGAAGCTTTCTTT. Translated: CASSLWGQGSEAFF.

The chain carries TRBV7-9 and TRBJ1-1; unclear D gene. V was pared by 9 bases and J by 6 bases, with 8 bases between. Looked up from germline, CDR1 is SEHNR and CDR2 is FQNEAQ (reference sequence). The CDR3 covers 10 residues. CDR3 loop: CASSRSEAFF. DNA of the CDR3: TGTGCCAGTTCCAGGTCTGAAGCTTTCTTT.

The chain uses TRBV15 and TRBJ1-5; perhaps TRBD1 as D (6 bases). Germline V gene lookup returns CDR1 LNHNV and CDR2 YYDKDF (reference sequence). This CDR3 contains 14 residues. V lost 5 bases to trimming and J lost 4 bases, with 12 bases between them. The CDR3 DNA follows: TGTGCCACCAGCTGGGGGGGGCAAAATCAGCCCCAGCATTTT. Protein: CATSWGGQNQPQHF.